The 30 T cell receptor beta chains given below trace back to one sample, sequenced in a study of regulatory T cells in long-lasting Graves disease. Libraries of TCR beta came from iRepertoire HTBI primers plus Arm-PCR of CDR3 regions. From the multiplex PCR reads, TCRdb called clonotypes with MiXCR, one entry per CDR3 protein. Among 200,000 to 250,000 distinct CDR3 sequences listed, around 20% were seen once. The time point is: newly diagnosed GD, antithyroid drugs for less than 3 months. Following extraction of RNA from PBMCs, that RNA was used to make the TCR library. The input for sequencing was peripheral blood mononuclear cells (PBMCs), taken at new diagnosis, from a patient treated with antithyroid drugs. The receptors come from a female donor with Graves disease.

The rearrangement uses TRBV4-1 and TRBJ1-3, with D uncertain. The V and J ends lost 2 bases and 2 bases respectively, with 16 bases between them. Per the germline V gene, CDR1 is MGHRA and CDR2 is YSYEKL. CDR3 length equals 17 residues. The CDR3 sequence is CASSQQLRHRTGNTIYF. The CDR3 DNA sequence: TGCGCCAGCAGCCAACAACTACGGCATCGAACTGGAAACACCATATATTTT.

CDR3 bases: TGTGCCAGCAGTTTCGGGGGGGCGAACACTGAAGCTTTCTTT. Its translation: CASSFGGANTEAFF. V and J are TRBV12-3 or TRBV12-4 and TRBJ1-1; tentative D call: TRBD1 (6 bases). CDR3 length: 14 amino acids. V lost 3 bases to trimming and J lost 1 base, with 9 bases between them.

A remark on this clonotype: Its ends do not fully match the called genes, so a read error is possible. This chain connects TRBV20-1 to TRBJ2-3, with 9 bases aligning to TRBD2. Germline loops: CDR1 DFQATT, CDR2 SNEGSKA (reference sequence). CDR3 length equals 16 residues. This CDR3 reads CSASTLGGRGTDTRYF. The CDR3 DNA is TGCAGTGCTAGTACCCTAGGCGGGAGGGGTACAGATACGCGGTATTTT.

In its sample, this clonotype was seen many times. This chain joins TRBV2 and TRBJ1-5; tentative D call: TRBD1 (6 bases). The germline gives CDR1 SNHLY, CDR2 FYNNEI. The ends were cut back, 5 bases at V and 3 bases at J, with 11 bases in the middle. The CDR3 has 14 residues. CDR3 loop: CASSLRGANQPQHF. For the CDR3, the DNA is TGTGCCAGCAGTCTAAGGGGGGCCAATCAGCCCCAGCATTTT.

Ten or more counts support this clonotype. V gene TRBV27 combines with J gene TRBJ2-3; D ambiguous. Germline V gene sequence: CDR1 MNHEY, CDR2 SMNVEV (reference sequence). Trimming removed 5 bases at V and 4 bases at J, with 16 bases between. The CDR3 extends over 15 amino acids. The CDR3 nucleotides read TGTGCCAGCAGTCCCCGGGTTTCCCGGGCAGATACGCAGTATTTT. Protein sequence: CASSPRVSRADTQYF.

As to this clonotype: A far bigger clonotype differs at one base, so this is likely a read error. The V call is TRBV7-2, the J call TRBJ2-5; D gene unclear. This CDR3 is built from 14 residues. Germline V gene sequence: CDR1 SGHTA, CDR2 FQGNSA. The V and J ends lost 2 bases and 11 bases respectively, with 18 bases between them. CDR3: CASSLISRTNEQYF. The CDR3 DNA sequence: TGTGCCAGCAGCTTAATCTCTAGGACCAATGAGCAGTACTTC.

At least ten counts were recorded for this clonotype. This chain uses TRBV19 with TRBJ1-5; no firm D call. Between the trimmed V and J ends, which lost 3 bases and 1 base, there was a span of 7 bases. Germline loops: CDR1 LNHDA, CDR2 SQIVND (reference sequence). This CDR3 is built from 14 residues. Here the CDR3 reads CASSMAGSNQPQHF. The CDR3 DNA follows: TGTGCCAGTAGTATGGCCGGAAGCAATCAGCCCCAGCATTTT.

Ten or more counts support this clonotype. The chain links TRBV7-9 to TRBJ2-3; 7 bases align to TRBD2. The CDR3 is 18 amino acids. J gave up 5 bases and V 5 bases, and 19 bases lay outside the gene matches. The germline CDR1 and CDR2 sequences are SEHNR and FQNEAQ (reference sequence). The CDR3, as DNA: TGTGCCAGCAGCCCACCACCAAGTTTGGGGAGGGTGAGAGATACGCAGTATTTT. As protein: CASSPPPSLGRVRDTQYF. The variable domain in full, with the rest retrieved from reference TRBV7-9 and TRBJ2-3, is DTGVSQNPRHKITKRGQNVTFRCDPISEHNRLYWYRQTLGQGPEFLTYFQNEAQLEKSRLLSDRFSAERPKGSFSTLEIQRTEQGDSAMYLCASSPPPSLGRVRDTQYFGPGTRLTVL.

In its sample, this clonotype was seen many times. This CDR3 reads CSARIAGSSYNEQFF. The CDR3 coding sequence is TGCAGTGCTAGAATAGCGGGTAGCTCCTACAATGAGCAGTTCTTC. The chain carries TRBV20-1 and TRBJ2-1, with 7 bases aligning to TRBD2. The CDR3 spans 15 residues. The junction had 4 bases not matched to a gene; V was cut back by 2 bases and J by 0 bases. CDR1 DFQATT and CDR2 SNEGSKA come from the germline V gene (reference sequence).

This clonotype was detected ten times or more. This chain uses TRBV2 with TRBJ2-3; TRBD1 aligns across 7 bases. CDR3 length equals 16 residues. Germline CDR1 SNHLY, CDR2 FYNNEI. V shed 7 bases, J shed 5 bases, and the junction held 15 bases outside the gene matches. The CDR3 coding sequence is TGTGCCAGCATTTTAGGAAACAGGGGTGAAGTAGATACGCAGTATTTT. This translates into CASILGNRGEVDTQYF.

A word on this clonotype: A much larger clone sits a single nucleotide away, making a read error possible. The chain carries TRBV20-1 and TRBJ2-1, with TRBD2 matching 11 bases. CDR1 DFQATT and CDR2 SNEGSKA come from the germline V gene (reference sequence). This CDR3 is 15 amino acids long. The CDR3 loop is CSAGDLAGGYNEQFF. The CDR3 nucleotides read TGCAGTGCTGGAGACCTAGCGGGGGGCTACAATGAGCAGTTCTTC.

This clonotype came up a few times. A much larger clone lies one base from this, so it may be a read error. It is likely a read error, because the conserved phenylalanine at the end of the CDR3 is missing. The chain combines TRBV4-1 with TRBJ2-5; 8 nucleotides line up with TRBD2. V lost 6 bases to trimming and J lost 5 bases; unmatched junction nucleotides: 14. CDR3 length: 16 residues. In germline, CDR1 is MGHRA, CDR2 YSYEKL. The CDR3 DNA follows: TGCGCCAGCAGGTTAAGCGGGAGTCCATTGTCGGAGACCCAGTACCTC. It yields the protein CASRLSGSPLSETQYL.

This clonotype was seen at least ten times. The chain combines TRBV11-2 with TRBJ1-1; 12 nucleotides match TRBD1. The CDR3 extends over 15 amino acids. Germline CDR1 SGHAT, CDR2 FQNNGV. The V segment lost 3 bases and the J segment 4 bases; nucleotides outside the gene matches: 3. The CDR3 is CASSFGTGGPTEAFF. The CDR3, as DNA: TGTGCCAGCAGCTTTGGGACAGGGGGCCCCACTGAAGCTTTCTTT.

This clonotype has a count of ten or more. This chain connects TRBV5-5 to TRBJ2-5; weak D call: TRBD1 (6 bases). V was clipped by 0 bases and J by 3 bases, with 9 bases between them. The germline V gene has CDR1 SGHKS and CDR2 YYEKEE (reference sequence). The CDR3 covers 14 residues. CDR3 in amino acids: CASSLAPGEETQYF. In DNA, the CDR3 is TGTGCCAGCAGCTTGGCTCCAGGGGAAGAGACCCAGTACTTC.

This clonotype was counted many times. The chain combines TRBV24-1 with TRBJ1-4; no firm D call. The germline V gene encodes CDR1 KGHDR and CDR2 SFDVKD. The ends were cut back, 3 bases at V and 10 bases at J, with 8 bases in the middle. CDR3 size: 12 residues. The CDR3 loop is CATSDVTGKLFF. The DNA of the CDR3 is TGTGCCACCAGTGATGTTACGGGAAAACTGTTTTTT.

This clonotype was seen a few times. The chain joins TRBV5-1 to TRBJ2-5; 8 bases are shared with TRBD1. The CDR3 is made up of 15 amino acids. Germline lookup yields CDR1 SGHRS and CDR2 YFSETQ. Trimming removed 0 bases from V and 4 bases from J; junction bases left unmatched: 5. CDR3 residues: CASSLADRGGETQYF. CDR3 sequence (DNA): TGCGCCAGCAGCTTGGCTGACAGGGGCGGAGAGACCCAGTACTTC.

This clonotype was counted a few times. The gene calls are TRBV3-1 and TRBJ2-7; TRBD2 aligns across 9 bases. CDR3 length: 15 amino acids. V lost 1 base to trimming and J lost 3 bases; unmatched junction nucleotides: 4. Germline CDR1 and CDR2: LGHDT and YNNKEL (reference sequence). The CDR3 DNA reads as TGTGCCAGCAGCCAAGGCCTAGCGGGAAACTACGAGCAGTACTTC. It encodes CASSQGLAGNYEQYF.

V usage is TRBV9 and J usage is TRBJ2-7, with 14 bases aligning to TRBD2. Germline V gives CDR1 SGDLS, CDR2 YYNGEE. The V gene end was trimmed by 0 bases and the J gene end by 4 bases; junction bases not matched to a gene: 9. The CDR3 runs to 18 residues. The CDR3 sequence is CASSVEGTSGGAPYEQYF. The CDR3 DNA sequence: TGTGCCAGCAGCGTAGAGGGGACTAGCGGGGGAGCTCCATACGAGCAGTACTTC.

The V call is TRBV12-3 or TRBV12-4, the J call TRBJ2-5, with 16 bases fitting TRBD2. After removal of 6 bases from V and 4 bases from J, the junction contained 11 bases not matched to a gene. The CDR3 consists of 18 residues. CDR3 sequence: CASRISGLAGGFGETQYF. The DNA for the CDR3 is TGTGCCAGCAGGATCTCGGGACTAGCGGGAGGGTTCGGAGAGACCCAGTACTTC.

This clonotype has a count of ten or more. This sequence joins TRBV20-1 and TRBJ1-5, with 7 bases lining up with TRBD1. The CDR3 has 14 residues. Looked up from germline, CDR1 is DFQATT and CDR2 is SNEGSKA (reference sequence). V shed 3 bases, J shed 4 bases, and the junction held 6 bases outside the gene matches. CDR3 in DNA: TGCAGTGCTAGTACAGGGGTGTGGAATCAGCCCCAGCATTTT. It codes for CSASTGVWNQPQHF.

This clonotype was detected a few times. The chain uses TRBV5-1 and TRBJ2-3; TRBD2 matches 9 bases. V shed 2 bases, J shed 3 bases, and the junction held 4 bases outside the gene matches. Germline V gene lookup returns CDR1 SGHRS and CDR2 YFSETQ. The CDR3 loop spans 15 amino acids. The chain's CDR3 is CASSFSGRSTDTQYF. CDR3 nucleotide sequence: TGCGCCAGCAGCTTTAGCGGGAGAAGTACAGATACGCAGTATTTT.

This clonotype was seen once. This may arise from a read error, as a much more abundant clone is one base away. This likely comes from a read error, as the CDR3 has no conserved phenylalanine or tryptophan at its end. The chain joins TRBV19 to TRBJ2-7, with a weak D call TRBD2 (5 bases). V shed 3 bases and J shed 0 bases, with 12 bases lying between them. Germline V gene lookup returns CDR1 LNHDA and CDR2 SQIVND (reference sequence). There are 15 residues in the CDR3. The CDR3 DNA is TGTGCCAGTAGTATCCCGGGAAGGAACTCCTACGAGCAGTACTTA. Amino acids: CASSIPGRNSYEQYL.

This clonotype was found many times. The CDR3 spells CASSTGNQPQHF. CDR3 coding DNA: TGTGCCAGCAGTACCGGGAATCAGCCCCAGCATTTT. The chain links TRBV27 to TRBJ1-5, with no clear D. The CDR3 consists of 12 residues. Germline V gene lookup returns CDR1 MNHEY and CDR2 SMNVEV (reference sequence). V shed 5 bases and J shed 4 bases, with 6 bases lying between them.

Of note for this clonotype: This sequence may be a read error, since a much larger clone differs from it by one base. The CDR3 sequence is CASSEFLSGPIPYNEQFF. CDR3 in DNA: TGTGCCAGCAGTGAATTCTTGAGCGGGCCCATCCCCTACAATGAGCAGTTCTTC. This sequence joins TRBV25-1 and TRBJ2-1, with TRBD2 as a possible D gene (6 bases). V was pared by 1 base and J by 2 bases, with 18 bases between. The CDR3 extends over 18 amino acids. The germline V gene has CDR1 MGHDK and CDR2 SYGVNS.

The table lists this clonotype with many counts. CDR3 coding DNA: TGTGCCAGCTCACCATTGATGGGACAGGGGGCTGGCACTGAAGCTTTCTTT. This sequence encodes CASSPLMGQGAGTEAFF. The chain couples TRBV18 to TRBJ1-1; 12 positions agree with TRBD1. J lost 4 bases, V lost 2 bases, and 8 bases had no gene match. The CDR3 is 17 residues long. From germline, CDR1 is KGHSH and CDR2 LQKENI.

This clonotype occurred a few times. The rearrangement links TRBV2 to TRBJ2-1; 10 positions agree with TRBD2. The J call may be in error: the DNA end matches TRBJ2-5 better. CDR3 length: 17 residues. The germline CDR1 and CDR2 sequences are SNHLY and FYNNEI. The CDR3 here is CASNEGLAGGVVETQYF. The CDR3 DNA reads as TGTGCCAGCAACGAAGGGTTAGCGGGAGGAGTCGTGGAGACCCAGTACTTC.

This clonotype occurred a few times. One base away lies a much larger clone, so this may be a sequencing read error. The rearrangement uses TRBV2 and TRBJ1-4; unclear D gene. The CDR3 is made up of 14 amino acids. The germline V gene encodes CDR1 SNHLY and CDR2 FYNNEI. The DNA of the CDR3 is TGTGCCAGCGGTGAAGGGAGCCATAATGAAAAACTGTTTTTT. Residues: CASGEGSHNEKLFF.

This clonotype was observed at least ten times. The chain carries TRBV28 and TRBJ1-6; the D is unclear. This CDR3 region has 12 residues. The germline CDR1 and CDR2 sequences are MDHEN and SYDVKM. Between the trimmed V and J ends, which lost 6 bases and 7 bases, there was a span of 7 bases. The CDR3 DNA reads TGTGCCAGCAGGGATCGGAATTCACCCCTCCACTTT. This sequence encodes CASRDRNSPLHF.

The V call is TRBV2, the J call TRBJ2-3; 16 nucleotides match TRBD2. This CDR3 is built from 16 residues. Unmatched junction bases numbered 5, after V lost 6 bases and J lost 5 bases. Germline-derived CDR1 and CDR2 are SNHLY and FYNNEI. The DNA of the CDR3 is TGTGCCAGCAGGGGGACTAGCGGGAGGGGTGAAGATACGCAGTATTTT. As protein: CASRGTSGRGEDTQYF.

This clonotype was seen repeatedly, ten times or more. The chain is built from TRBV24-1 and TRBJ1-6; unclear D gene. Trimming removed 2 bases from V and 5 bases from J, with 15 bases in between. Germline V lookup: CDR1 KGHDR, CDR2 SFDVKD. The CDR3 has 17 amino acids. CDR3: CATSDSRRGGNNSPLHF. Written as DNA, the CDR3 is TGTGCCACCAGTGATTCCCGCCGGGGAGGGAATAATTCACCCCTCCACTTT.